The T cell receptor (beta chain) under discussion was sequenced for a study of blood T cell repertoires in COVID-19 (dated by TCRdb to 2018 to 2021). Turning to the overall study: The collaborator samples originated in the United States, Italy and Spain and spanned the acute and convalescent phases of COVID-19. Where HLA class I and class II types were available, the types were taken from metadata supplied by the sample provider, not from assay-based typing. Samples came from the ongoing ImmuneRACE study (first 160 participants) plus 1,254 subjects from 6 global collaborators. A freely available public database, intended as a resource for researchers studying the immune response to SARS-CoV-2, is where the repertoires were released. A de-identified subject ID, COVID-19 status, age in years and sex were almost always included in the sample metadata. Deeply sampled blood TCRbeta repertoires from subjects exposed to, actively infected with, or recovered from COVID-19 were included in the dataset. The material from the prospective study consisted of cDNA or gDNA derived from T cells, B-cell-depleted T cells, or PBMCs. Overall results and qualifications from the work: The quantity of clinical and demographic metadata differed by source and by participant and was supplied without curation.

Collaborating institutions collected whole blood in K2EDTA tubes following their own protocols. For TCRbeta analysis, collaborators shipped samples in one of three forms: frozen whole blood, isolated PBMCs, or DNA extracted from either of those sample types. On this clone: Its antigen is unknown. No much larger clone exists at a distance of one base, and base qualities are not known.

CDR1 and CDR2 are read off the germline V gene (reference sequence) as SEHNR and FQNEAQ. Including the terminal cysteine and phenylalanine, the CDR3 comprises 15 residues. The only DNA kept is the CDR3, 45 bases in frame from the first base. At the junction V is shortened by 1 base and J by 8 bases, with 17 bases in between. The immunoSEQ Assay, a bias-controlled multiplex PCR, was used to amplify TCRbeta CDR3 regions from genomic DNA. As for how the authors treated the data: Nucleated cell counts per sample were estimated from amplification of reference gene primers within the assay. To quantify the absolute abundance of each unique TCRbeta CDR3 rearrangement, sequence reads were collapsed and filtered. For each sample, productive Simpson clonality was calculated as the square root of Simpson's diversity index over productive rearrangements. TCRdb limited this immuneACCESS table to in-frame rearrangements with V and J called. A share of clones is missing; checked studies link under half to unresolved V genes, and the rest is unexplained. V, J and clone size were drawn from that table, and D and trimming were deduced from the DNA. This sample is represented by 170,000 or so clones; approximately 88% of them were singletons. 2.9% of the sample goes to the ten largest clones.

This clonotype originated in a woman between 55 and 75 years old with acute or convalescent COVID-19. Sequenced input: peripheral blood. The chain is made from TRBV7-9 and TRBJ1-2, with no reliable assignment of the D segment. The nucleotides are TGTGCCAGCAGCTTAGGGCTCACCTTCGTGGAGGGCTACACCTTC. Translated, it reads CASSLGLTFVEGYTF.